This TCR beta chain comes out of a study of cytomegalovirus exposure and HLA in healthy donors. Notes on the study in general: Cytomegalovirus-associated status was assigned to roughly 160 TCR beta chains. The study had only CMV serostatus as immune exposure information. Cytomegalovirus status was reportedly diagnosed by the classifier with high specificity and sensitivity.

Looked up from germline, CDR1 is SGHDN and CDR2 is FVKESK. The CDR3 is 15 residues long. V was cut by 4 bases and J by 2 bases, with 9 bases left in between. A note on this clone: No antigen is known for it.

Primers: 60 Vbeta forward and 13 Jbeta reverse. Here immunoSEQ multiplex PCR was the method, and the copy in TCRdb shows in-frame clones only, minus some. The profile shows some 57,000 clones, more than 70% of them singletons. The receptor was derived from a woman aged 25 to 45 in good health and CMV-seronegative. The material sequenced was PBMCs. The chain employs TRBV14 and TRBJ2-6; the D is unclear. CDR3 DNA sequence: TGTGCCAGCAGCCGGCTGACTGCTGGGGCCAACGTCCTGACTTTC. Protein: CASSRLTAGANVLTF.